The clone carrying this TCR beta chain came up many times. Its antigen is currently unknown. This sample stems from a study of T cell repertoires in cytomegalovirus infection. Across the study: An indication of both CMV infection and matching HLA type came from public TCR beta signatures. Study results and limitations: The cumulative frequency of public TCR beta families distinguished individuals who carried CMV together with the relevant HLA. There were HLA-C-restricted CMV-specific TCR beta clonotypes dominating the ex vivo response.

Via MiXCR, TCRdb re-called the reads, giving one row per CDR3 protein. The table records more than 500,000 distinct CDR3 sequences, approximately 17% of them present only once. Germline lookup yields CDR1 SEHNR and CDR2 FQNEAQ (reference sequence). The V end lost 3 bases, the J end lost 5 bases, and 7 bases lay between the germline ends. This CDR3 contains 12 residues. The sequence came from a human donor in good health (CMV status not recorded). Some clones in this sample may be carry-over from other donors' samples. The sequencing sample was made of CD8+ T cells from PBMCs. V is TRBV7-9 and J is TRBJ1-1, with D unresolved. The CDR3 loop is CASSFYTTEAFF. Written as DNA, the CDR3 is TGTGCCAGCAGCTTTTATACGACTGAAGCTTTCTTT.